Shown below are 13 T cell receptor beta chains from a single sample sequenced in a study of CD8+ T cells in alopecia areata. Sequencing templates came from extracted RNA that was reverse transcribed into cDNA. TCRdb keeps only in-frame clones here, not all; method: immunoSEQ multiplex PCR. The sample contains 150,000 to 200,000 clones, 50% to 65% of which appear only once. Treatment here: oral pan-JAK inhibitor, 5-10 mg twice daily. This sample comprised CD4+ T cells sorted from blood, obtained at week 24, from a patient treated with tofacitinib. The origin of the receptors is a human donor with alopecia areata.

The rearrangement links TRBV6-5 to TRBJ2-5; possible D gene TRBD1, 5 bases. Trimming left V 10 bases short and J 5 bases short, with 14 bases between. The CDR3 consists of 12 residues. Germline CDR1 reads MNHEY; CDR2 reads SVGAGI. CDR3 DNA: TGTGCCACGTCTGGGGCGGCGGAGACCCAGTACTTC. It is translated as CATSGAAETQYF.

This chain connects TRBV15 to TRBJ2-7; D is uncertain. V was cut by 1 base and J by 4 bases, with 8 bases left in between. This CDR3 has 13 amino acids. Germline V lookup: CDR1 LNHNV, CDR2 YYDKDF (reference sequence). In DNA, the CDR3 is TGTGCCACCAGCAGAGTATTGGGTTACGAGCAGTACTTC. Its translation: CATSRVLGYEQYF.

This clone showed up just a few times. The chain uses TRBV5-1 and TRBJ2-6; D is unclear. The germline V and J ends were trimmed by 0 bases and 0 bases, with 7 bases remaining between them. The germline gives CDR1 SGHRS, CDR2 YFSETQ. This CDR3 comprises 16 residues. The chain's CDR3 is CASSLERNSGANVLTF. CDR3 DNA: TGCGCCAGCAGCTTGGAGCGTAACTCTGGGGCCAACGTCCTGACTTTC.

The V gene is TRBV20-1, the J gene TRBJ1-2, with no clear D. CDR3 size: 11 residues. With 5 bases removed from V and 5 bases from J, the gap between germline ends came to 9 bases. Germline assignment: CDR1 DFQATT and CDR2 SNEGSKA (reference sequence). CDR3 sequence reads: CSAVTSYGYTF. The CDR3 DNA reads TGCAGTGCTGTTACTTCTTATGGCTACACCTTC.

This clone was detected only a few times. The V and J genes are TRBV7-2 and TRBJ2-5, with D maybe TRBD2 (6 bases). The CDR3 consists of 16 residues. V was clipped by 2 bases and J by 2 bases, with 15 bases between them. The germline V gene has CDR1 SGHTA and CDR2 FQGNSA. The CDR3, as DNA: TGTGCCAGCAGCTTAACCCCTTGGAGCGGGCAAGAGACCCAGTACTTC. Translating gives CASSLTPWSGQETQYF.

V is TRBV27 and J is TRBJ2-7; D is ambiguous. Germline CDR1 and CDR2: MNHEY and SMNVEV (reference sequence). This CDR3 contains 13 residues. Trimming took off 5 bases at V and 2 bases at J, with 10 bases between the two ends. CDR3 region: CASSPRVPYEQYF. The CDR3 DNA follows: TGTGCCAGCAGTCCAAGGGTGCCCTACGAGCAGTACTTC.

The rearrangement links TRBV19 to TRBJ1-6; D may be TRBD1 (6 bases). In germline, CDR1 is LNHDA, CDR2 SQIVND (reference sequence). V was clipped by 3 bases and J by 8 bases, with 11 bases between them. The CDR3 consists of 14 residues. The CDR3 DNA reads TGTGCCAGTAGTATTCTTAACAGGGATTCACCCCTCCACTTT. It encodes CASSILNRDSPLHF.

The chain recombines TRBV2 with TRBJ1-5; no firm D call. V lost 0 bases and J lost 6, with 18 bases in between. CDR3 length equals 17 residues. The germline gives CDR1 SNHLY, CDR2 FYNNEI. The chain's CDR3 is CASSEASGRLVGQPQHF. The DNA of the CDR3 is TGTGCCAGCAGTGAAGCGTCCGGCCGGCTCGTTGGTCAGCCCCAGCATTTT.

The chain links TRBV6-6 to TRBJ2-1; 14 nucleotides align to TRBD2. Germline CDR1 reads MNHNY; CDR2 reads SVGAGI (reference sequence). The V and J ends lost 6 bases and 7 bases, in that order; junction bases with no gene match: 8. This CDR3 comprises 16 residues. In DNA form, the CDR3 reads TGTGCCAGCAGCACGACTAGCGGGGGGGGTGATAATGAGCAGTTCTTC. It is translated as CASSTTSGGGDNEQFF.

Only a few counts were recorded for this clone. V and J are TRBV10-3 and TRBJ2-1; 7 nucleotides match TRBD1. The trim removed 3 bases at V and 4 bases at J, leaving 9 bases unmatched. Germline V gene data show CDR1 as ENHRY and CDR2 as SYGVKD. The CDR3 spans 16 residues. The CDR3 is CAISDYPLGQYNEQFF. As DNA, the CDR3 is TGTGCCATCAGTGACTACCCCTTGGGACAGTACAATGAGCAGTTCTTC.

The chain carries TRBV25-1 and TRBJ2-7; no clear D gene. CDR3 length: 12 residues. V lost 9 bases and J 2 bases, leaving 11 bases between the germline ends. Germline values: CDR1 MGHDK, CDR2 SYGVNS. The CDR3 region has the DNA TGTGCCAGTTCAGAGCACGCCTACGAGCAGTACTTC. Amino acid sequence: CASSEHAYEQYF.

The chain couples TRBV30 to TRBJ2-5; D remains ambiguous. CDR1 GTSNPN and CDR2 SVGIG come from the germline V gene (reference sequence). The ends were cut back, 4 bases at V and 7 bases at J, with 19 bases in the middle. The CDR3 has 14 residues. CDR3 in amino acids: CAWTPLGPGGTQYF. DNA for the CDR3: TGTGCCTGGACCCCGCTCGGCCCAGGCGGGACCCAGTACTTC.

The genes are TRBV2 and TRBJ2-4; the D gene is possibly TRBD1 (6 bases). The CDR3 is made up of 14 amino acids. The ends were cut back, 6 bases at V and 6 bases at J, with 15 bases in the middle. CDR1 is SNHLY and CDR2 is FYNNEI in the germline V gene. The CDR3 DNA sequence: TGTGCCAGCAGCGCCGGACAGCCGGGAAACATTCAGTACTTC. Its translation is CASSAGQPGNIQYF.